A few counts support the clone carrying this T cell receptor (beta chain). What it binds is not known. The sample is drawn from a study of blood T cells in healthy people across ages. Trimming shortened V by 3 bases and J by 8 bases, and 10 bases separated the two germline ends. The CDR3 runs 12 residues. A second about 6 to 11 cycle PCR used barcoded and J-beta primers. Tagging of each cDNA molecule was performed by a template-switch adaptor with 12 random nucleotides. TCRdb re-derived calls from the 5' RACE reads in MiXCR, one entry per CDR3 protein. The top ten hold 30% of the sample, which has around 650,000 distinct CDR3 sequences, around 43% seen once. Whole-study results and caveats: Both higher diversity and more naive CD4+ cells marked long-lived donors when set against aged donors.

Every donor provided roughly 10 milliliters of peripheral blood. Samples each yielded at least 5.5 micrograms of total RNA. The clonotype was recovered from a man aged 80 or over in good health. The chain recombines TRBV12-3 or TRBV12-4 with TRBJ1-2; D remains unclear. The sample consisted of blood. In DNA, the CDR3 is TGTGCCAGCAGTTTGGACGTCCGGGGCTACACCTTC. Residues: CASSLDVRGYTF.